Listed here is a single T cell receptor (beta chain). Its antigen remains unknown. Profiled with immunoSEQ multiplex PCR; TCRdb holds only in-frame clones, not every one. The sample has millions of clones, roughly 94% seen once. The entry originates in a study of shared clonotypes between healthy human individuals. Study outcomes and limitations: Among donors, sharing of clonotypes was expected to be affected by sequencing depth.

Per the germline V gene, CDR1 is SEHNR and CDR2 is FQNEAQ (reference sequence). The V gene lost 4 bases and the J gene lost 9 bases, with 19 bases spanning the gap. The CDR3 has 16 residues. Source material: naive CD4+ T cells sorted from blood. Subset defined: CD45RA+ positively selected. The chain employs TRBV7-9 and TRBJ1-6, with D uncertain. The clonotype was recovered from a man aged 18 to 35 in good health. The CDR3 DNA is TGTGCCAGCAGCTCCCTAACCCTAGCCCGGATTTCACCCCTCCACTTT. Translation: CASSSLTLARISPLHF.